These T cell receptor beta chains were read from a single sample in a study of T cell responses to AZD1222 COVID-19 vaccine. Repertoires were generated with immunoSEQ multiplex PCR, while TCRdb's copy carries only in-frame clones and drops some. The table shows roughly 120,000 clones, with roughly 90% occurring only once. The input for sequencing was peripheral blood, taken on day 0 of AZD1222 vaccination. The receptors were gathered from an adult in good health. The CDR3 runs from the conserved cysteine through the conserved F or W. D genes are given only for firm matches. Part of the rows lack a size; the others show once, few, many or a class for expanded clones.

clone_size j_call v_call d_call cdr3_aa cdr3_nt
. TRBJ2-5 TRBV5-8 TRBD1 CASSSGTGQETQYF TGTGCCAGCAGCTCCGGGACAGGGCAAGAGACCCAGTACTTC
. TRBJ1-1 TRBV6-5 . CASMPGVAPNTEAFF TGTGCCAGCATGCCAGGGGTTGCCCCGAACACTGAAGCTTTCTTT
. TRBJ2-2 TRBV29-1 . CSYRDTGELFF TGCAGCTACAGGGACACCGGGGAGCTGTTTTTT
. TRBJ2-3 TRBV7-6 . CASSLGQLDTQYF TGTGCCAGCAGCTTAGGGCAGCTAGATACGCAGTATTTT
. TRBJ2-7 TRBV28 TRBD2 CASRAGTSGSYEQYF TGTGCCAGCAGGGCTGGGACTAGCGGCTCCTACGAGCAGTACTTC
once TRBJ1-1 TRBV18 . CASSKRTPTGPLNTEAFF TGTGCCAGCTCAAAAAGGACCCCTACAGGGCCTTTAAACACTGAAGCTTTCTTT
once TRBJ2-3 TRBV4-1 . CASSQVLEGLQDTQYF TGCGCCAGCAGCCAAGTTTTGGAAGGGCTCCAAGATACGCAGTATTTT
once TRBJ2-2 TRBV6-1 . CASSELALTGELFF TGTGCCAGCAGTGAACTAGCCCTCACCGGGGAGCTGTTTTTT
once TRBJ1-5 TRBV18 TRBD1 CASSPSGTGFANQPQHF TGTGCCAGCTCACCCTCCGGGACAGGGTTTGCCAATCAGCCCCAGCATTTT
. TRBJ2-3 TRBV7-2 . CASSTRRGRGDTQYF TGTGCCAGCAGCACCCGGCGGGGCCGAGGAGATACGCAGTATTTT
. TRBJ2-5 TRBV2 . CASTTPWGLKQETQYF TGTGCCAGCACCACTCCCTGGGGACTCAAACAAGAGACCCAGTACTTC
. TRBJ2-1 TRBV5-1 TRBD2 CASSLGGLAGGNEQFF TGCGCCAGCAGCTTAGGGGGTTTGGCGGGAGGGAATGAGCAGTTCTTC
. TRBJ2-2 TRBV6-5 . CASSYGAGSGGELFF TGTGCCAGCAGTTACGGGGCAGGGAGCGGCGGGGAGCTGTTTTTT
. TRBJ2-6 TRBV11-1 TRBD1 CASSFTGAGANVLTF TGTGCCAGCAGCTTCACAGGGGCTGGGGCCAACGTCCTGACTTTC
once TRBJ2-2 TRBV2 . CASMGTTNTGELFF TGTGCCAGCATGGGGACAACGAACACCGGGGAGCTGTTTTTT
. TRBJ2-1 TRBV24-1 TRBD2 CATSDSGFYNEQFF TGTGCCACCAGCGATAGCGGGTTTTACAATGAGCAGTTCTTC
. TRBJ1-2 TRBV7-9 TRBD1 CASSSVGQSNYGYTF TGTGCCAGCAGCTCGGTGGGACAGTCAAACTATGGCTACACCTTC
. TRBJ1-4 TRBV29-1 . CSVVTGNNEKLFF TGCAGCGTTGTTACCGGGAATAATGAAAAACTGTTTTTT
. TRBJ2-5 TRBV30 . CASGTDETQYF TGTGCCTCAGGGACTGACGAGACCCAGTACTTC
. TRBJ2-1 TRBV2 TRBD2 CASSTGPLAGGPNEQFF TGTGCCAGCAGTACCGGTCCGCTAGCGGGGGGGCCCAATGAGCAGTTCTTC
. TRBJ2-1 TRBV4-1 TRBD2 CASSQDGRTSKFF TGCGCCAGCAGCCAAGATGGGCGGACTAGCAAGTTCTTC
. TRBJ1-2 TRBV25-1 . CASSEAGYGYTF TGTGCCAGCAGTGAAGCAGGGTACGGCTACACCTTC
once TRBJ2-1 TRBV5-6 . CASSSTSRDEQFF TGTGCCAGCAGCTCCACCTCCCGGGATGAGCAGTTCTTC
. TRBJ2-7 TRBV6-5 . CASSSSGLYEQYF TGTGCCAGCAGTTCCTCGGGCCTTTACGAGCAGTACTTC
. TRBJ1-1 TRBV10-3 TRBD1 CAISEPGQGNTEAFF TGTGCCATCAGCGAGCCGGGACAGGGAAACACTGAAGCTTTCTTT
few TRBJ2-1 TRBV29-1 TRBD2 CSVLTGTSGLPYNEQFF TGCAGCGTACTTACAGGGACTAGCGGGCTGCCTTACAATGAGCAGTTCTTC
. TRBJ2-6 TRBV5-1 . CASSFTVNSGANVLTF TGCGCCAGCAGCTTCACAGTGAACTCTGGGGCCAACGTCCTGACTTTC
. TRBJ2-1 TRBV2 . CASSKTRNNEQFF TGTGCCAGCAGTAAGACCCGCAACAATGAGCAGTTCTTC
. TRBJ2-7 TRBV18 . CASSPSVGVYEQYF TGTGCCAGCTCACCATCCGTCGGGGTCTACGAGCAGTACTTC
. TRBJ1-1 TRBV5-1 . CASSLAARDTEAFF TGCGCCAGCAGCTTGGCGGCTAGGGACACTGAAGCTTTCTTT
. TRBJ1-2 TRBV5-6 TRBD1 CASSIGTAVDGYTF TGTGCCAGCAGCATCGGGACAGCGGTTGATGGCTACACCTTC
once TRBJ2-7 TRBV2 TRBD2 CASSPGLAGRDEQYF TGTGCCAGCAGTCCAGGACTAGCGGGACGAGACGAGCAGTACTTC
. TRBJ2-7 TRBV2 . CASNGDSYEQYF TGTGCCAGCAATGGGGACTCCTACGAGCAGTACTTC
once TRBJ1-6 TRBV7-9 . CASSFGVGWNSPLHF TGTGCCAGCAGCTTCGGGGTAGGGTGGAATTCACCCCTCCACTTT
. TRBJ1-2 TRBV5-5 TRBD1 CASSPWSQGGVGYTF TGTGCCAGCAGCCCCTGGAGCCAGGGGGGTGTTGGCTACACCTTC
. TRBJ2-3 TRBV5-3 TRBD1 CARSLAPGGSTDTQYF TGTGCCAGAAGCTTGGCTCCAGGGGGTAGCACAGATACGCAGTATTTT
few TRBJ1-5 TRBV18 . CASSYAGDSDQPQHF TGTGCCAGCTCATATGCAGGGGACTCAGATCAGCCCCAGCATTTT
few TRBJ1-4 TRBV12-3/TRBV12-4 . CASSFLGEEKLFF TGTGCCAGCAGTTTTTTAGGGGAGGAAAAACTGTTTTTT
. TRBJ2-1 TRBV2 TRBD2 CASRPGGPVNEQFF TGTGCCAGCAGACCGGGGGGGCCGGTGAATGAGCAGTTCTTC
. TRBJ2-5 TRBV28 TRBD1 CASTETGGSQETQYF TGTGCCAGCACCGAAACAGGGGGCTCCCAAGAGACCCAGTACTTC
. TRBJ1-3 TRBV7-2 . CASSLEGFSGNTIYF TGTGCCAGCAGCTTAGAGGGCTTCTCTGGAAACACCATATATTTT
. TRBJ1-5 TRBV5-6 . CASSLGALYQGNQPQHF TGTGCCAGCAGCTTGGGGGCATTATATCAGGGCAATCAGCCCCAGCATTTT
once TRBJ2-7 TRBV29-1 TRBD2 CSVSGLASGPSYEQYF TGCAGCGTTTCAGGGCTGGCTAGCGGACCTTCCTACGAGCAGTACTTC
. TRBJ1-5 TRBV27 . CASSLVGLVSNQPQHF TGTGCCAGCAGTTTAGTGGGTTTAGTTAGCAATCAGCCCCAGCATTTT
. TRBJ2-5 TRBV7-2 TRBD1 CASSRGPETQYF TGTGCCAGCAGCAGGGGGCCGGAGACCCAGTACTTC
. TRBJ1-5 TRBV18 TRBD1 CASSPTGASNQPQHF TGTGCCAGCTCACCTACAGGGGCTAGCAATCAGCCCCAGCATTTT
. TRBJ1-4 TRBV24-1 TRBD1 CATSDPSSGQGAIEKLFF TGTGCCACCAGTGATCCATCTTCGGGACAGGGGGCCATTGAAAAACTGTTTTTT
. TRBJ2-7 TRBV20-1 . CSATTSYEQYF TGCAGTGCTACCACGTCCTACGAGCAGTACTTC
. TRBJ2-1 TRBV29-1 . CSVVALAESDEQFF TGCAGCGTCGTGGCTTTGGCCGAATCGGATGAGCAGTTCTTC
. TRBJ1-4 TRBV2 . CASLNGPTTNEKLFF TGTGCCAGCCTGAACGGGCCTACAACTAATGAAAAACTGTTTTTT